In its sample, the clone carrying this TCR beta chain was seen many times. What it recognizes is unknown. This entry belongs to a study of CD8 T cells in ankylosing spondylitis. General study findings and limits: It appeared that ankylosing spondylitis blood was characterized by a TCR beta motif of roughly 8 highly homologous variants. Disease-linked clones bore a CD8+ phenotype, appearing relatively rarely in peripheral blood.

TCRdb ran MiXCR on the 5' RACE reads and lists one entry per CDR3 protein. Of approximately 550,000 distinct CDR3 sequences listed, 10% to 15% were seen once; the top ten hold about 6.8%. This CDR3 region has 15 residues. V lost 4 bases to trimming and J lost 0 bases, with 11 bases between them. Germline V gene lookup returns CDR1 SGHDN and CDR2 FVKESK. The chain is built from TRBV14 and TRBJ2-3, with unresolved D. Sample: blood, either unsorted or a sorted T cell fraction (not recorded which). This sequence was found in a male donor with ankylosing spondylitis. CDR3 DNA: TGTGCCAGCAGCCCTCTTGTGGCTAGCACAGATACGCAGTATTTT. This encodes CASSPLVASTDTQYF.